A single sample is the source of the 23 T cell receptor beta chains below, sequenced in a study of blood T cell repertoires in COVID-19. Libraries were prepared by immunoSEQ multiplex PCR; TCRdb keeps only in-frame clonotypes and omits some of them. The sample records over 85,000 clones, more than 65% being singletons. The specimen sequenced was peripheral blood. All receptors derive from a woman of 80 years or more with acute or convalescent COVID-19.

This chain joins TRBV7-2 and TRBJ2-3; 8 bases are shared with TRBD2. Germline V gene sequence: CDR1 SGHTA, CDR2 FQGNSA. J lost 4 bases, V lost 5 bases, and 14 bases had no gene match. The CDR3 totals 17 residues. The CDR3 coding sequence is TGTGCCAGCAGCGCCAGCATTGGGACTAGGGTCTCAGATACGCAGTATTTT. Translating gives CASSASIGTRVSDTQYF. Together with reference TRBV7-2 and TRBJ2-3, the CDR3 gives the full variable domain: GAGVSQSPSNKVTEKGKDVELRCDPISGHTALYWYRQSLGQGLEFLIYFQGNSAPDKSGLPSDRFSAERTGGSVSTLTIQRTQQEDSAVYLCASSASIGTRVSDTQYFGPGTRLTVL.

In this sample, this clone turned up a few times. V usage is TRBV6-2 or TRBV6-3 and J usage is TRBJ2-1; 13 bases match TRBD2. The CDR3 runs to 18 residues. Germline V gene data show CDR1 as MNHEY and CDR2 as SVGEGT. Unmatched junction bases numbered 6, after V lost 0 bases and J lost 4 bases. CDR3: CASSYSQLAGGSYNEQFF. In DNA form, the CDR3 reads TGTGCCAGCAGTTACTCCCAACTAGCGGGAGGGTCTTACAATGAGCAGTTCTTC.

The CDR3 here is CASSSNSYEQYF. DNA for the CDR3: TGTGCCAGCAGTTCAAACAGCTACGAGCAGTACTTC. The chain couples TRBV2 to TRBJ2-7; D remains unclear. Trimming left V 5 bases short and J 3 bases short, with 8 bases between. This CDR3 contains 12 residues. Germline lookup yields CDR1 SNHLY and CDR2 FYNNEI.

The J gene is TRBJ2-5, the V gene TRBV29-1; 7 bases are shared with TRBD1. V was pared by 4 bases and J by 5 bases, with 10 bases of the junction left unmatched. The CDR3 runs to 14 residues. Germline V gene data show CDR1 as SQVTM and CDR2 as ANQGSEA. Here the CDR3 reads CSVVRTGDRETQYF. The CDR3 region has the DNA TGCAGCGTTGTCCGGACAGGCGACCGGGAGACCCAGTACTTC.

The chain links TRBV5-1 to TRBJ2-5; D perhaps matches TRBD1 (5 bases). The CDR3 totals 15 residues. V was trimmed by 2 bases and J by 2 bases, leaving 13 bases between them. The germline CDR1 and CDR2 sequences are SGHRS and YFSETQ. Here the CDR3 DNA reads TGCGCCAGCAGCTTATGGGCAGGGCAACAAGAGACCCAGTACTTC. It encodes CASSLWAGQQETQYF.

This chain links TRBV19 with TRBJ1-1; 11 bases are a match to TRBD1. CDR3 length: 15 amino acids. Looked up from germline, CDR1 is LNHDA and CDR2 is SQIVND (reference sequence). Germline trimming cut 5 bases from V and 2 bases from J; bases unmatched to any gene: 4. The CDR3 DNA reads as TGTGCCAGTAGTTCTCGGACAGGGGGCAACACTGAAGCTTTCTTT. Translating it yields CASSSRTGGNTEAFF.

The chain recombines TRBV24-1 with TRBJ2-1, with a tentative D call TRBD2 (5 bases). Trimming took off 4 bases at V and 0 bases at J, with 9 bases between the two ends. The CDR3 is 15 amino acids. CDR1 is KGHDR and CDR2 is SFDVKD in the germline V gene. CDR3: CATSDPGISYNEQFF. The CDR3 region has the DNA TGTGCCACCAGTGACCCCGGGATCTCCTACAATGAGCAGTTCTTC.

This clone has only one observation. In DNA form, the CDR3 reads TGCGCCAGCAGCTTGTCAGGGGGGACCGACAATGAGCAGTTCTTC. This sequence encodes CASSLSGGTDNEQFF. The V call is TRBV5-1, the J call TRBJ2-1; TRBD1 is a possible D gene (7 bases). The V gene's germline CDR1 is SGHRS and CDR2 YFSETQ. The CDR3 has 15 amino acids. Trimming removed 1 base at V and 5 bases at J, with 13 bases between.

The chain carries TRBV30 and TRBJ2-5, with D unclear. This CDR3 is 13 amino acids long. In germline, CDR1 is GTSNPN, CDR2 SVGIG (reference sequence). The germline V and J ends were trimmed by 0 bases and 7 bases, with 12 bases remaining between them. CDR3 in DNA: TGTGCCTGGAGTGTATGGCAGGAAGGGACCCAGTACTTC. This gives the protein CAWSVWQEGTQYF. The full variable domain, its missing parts supplied by reference TRBV30 and TRBJ2-5, is SQTIHQWPATLVQPVGSPLSLECTVEGTSNPNLYWYRQAAGRGLQLLFYSVGIGQISSEVPQNLSASRPQDRQFILSSKKLLLSDSGFYLCAWSVWQEGTQYFGPGTRLLVL.

Comment on this clone: Other DNA sequences from this sample encode an identical CDR3 as well. The rearrangement links TRBV10-1 to TRBJ1-5, with D unresolved. The CDR3 is 13 residues long. V lost 3 bases to trimming and J lost 1 base, with 4 bases between them. CDR1 and CDR2 (germline): WNHNN, SYGVQD (reference sequence). The CDR3 bases are TGCGCCAGCAGTGATAGCAGCAATCAGCCCCAGCATTTT. Protein product: CASSDSSNQPQHF.

There are a few counts of this clone. The chain combines TRBV27 with TRBJ2-3, with D possibly being TRBD1 (5 bases). Germline CDR1 MNHEY, CDR2 SMNVEV (reference sequence). CDR3 length: 15 residues. Trimming removed 4 bases at V and 3 bases at J, with 14 bases between. Here the CDR3 reads CASSSGNQGTDTQYF. DNA of the CDR3: TGTGCCAGCAGTTCAGGAAACCAGGGTACAGATACGCAGTATTTT.

This chain uses TRBV5-8 with TRBJ2-3; D perhaps matches TRBD2 (5 bases). Deletions cut 3 bases from V and 1 base from J, with 24 bases between. CDR3 length: 19 amino acids. The V gene's germline CDR1 is SGHTS and CDR2 YDEGEE. CDR3: CASSSTAPKRTSRTDTQYF. Written as DNA, the CDR3 is TGTGCCAGCAGCTCAACCGCACCCAAGAGGACTTCACGCACAGATACGCAGTATTTT.

This chain uses TRBV28 with TRBJ2-7, with 7 bases that match TRBD2. CDR1 is MDHEN, CDR2 SYDVKM, per germline. The J segment lost 1 base and the V segment lost 8 bases, leaving 8 bases of the junction unmatched. The CDR3 length is 14 residues. The CDR3 protein is CASRSGTMSYEQYF. In nucleotides, the CDR3 is TGTGCCAGCCGAAGCGGGACGATGTCCTACGAGCAGTACTTC.

The J gene is TRBJ2-5, the V gene TRBV10-3, with 13 bases that match TRBD2. With 4 bases clipped from V and 2 bases from J, the junction kept 4 bases outside the gene matches. The germline CDR1 and CDR2 sequences are ENHRY and SYGVKD. The CDR3 loop spans 16 amino acids. CDR3 protein: CAISGGTSGNQETQYF. The DNA for the CDR3 is TGTGCCATCAGTGGCGGGACTAGCGGGAATCAAGAGACCCAGTACTTC.

The gene calls are TRBV10-3 and TRBJ2-3; TRBD1 is a possible D gene (6 bases). Trimming removed 0 bases at V and 4 bases at J, with 8 bases between. The CDR3 loop spans 14 amino acids. Germline CDR1 reads ENHRY; CDR2 reads SYGVKD. The CDR3 here is CAISESTGADTQYF. DNA for the CDR3: TGTGCCATCAGTGAGTCGACAGGTGCAGATACGCAGTATTTT.

The chain is built from TRBV6-6 and TRBJ1-3; a weak D match, TRBD1 (5 bases). The CDR3 contains 14 residues. Trimming removed 2 bases at V and 2 bases at J, with 7 bases between. In germline, CDR1 is MNHNY, CDR2 SVGAGI (reference sequence). In DNA form, the CDR3 reads TGTGCCAGCAGTTACGACAGCCCTGGAAACACCATATATTTT. Translating gives CASSYDSPGNTIYF.

The J gene is TRBJ2-1, the V gene TRBV3-1 (or the pseudogene TRBV3-2), with D tentatively TRBD1 (6 bases). CDR1 and CDR2 from the germline V gene are LGHDT and YNNKEL (reference sequence). CDR3 length equals 13 residues. Trimming shortened V by 4 bases and J by 10 bases, and 14 bases separated the two germline ends. CDR3 residues: CASSRTDTLEQFF. CDR3 DNA sequence: TGTGCCAGCAGCCGGACAGATACGCTGGAGCAGTTCTTC.

This chain uses TRBV6-6 with TRBJ1-3, with 7 bases aligning to TRBD1. CDR3 length: 16 residues. V was pared by 7 bases and J by 4 bases, with 13 bases of the junction left unmatched. CDR1 is MNHNY, CDR2 SVGAGI, per germline (reference sequence). CDR3 residues: CASTQRATGLGNTIYF. The DNA for the CDR3 is TGTGCCAGCACCCAACGGGCGACAGGGCTGGGAAACACCATATATTTT.

The rearrangement joins TRBV5-4 to TRBJ2-7, with 7 bases matching TRBD2. With V trimmed by 1 base and J by 13 bases, 17 bases remained unmatched. The length of the CDR3 is 15 residues. Germline assignment: CDR1 SGHNT and CDR2 YYREEE (reference sequence). CDR3 region: CASSLWGGSPTSPYF. In nucleotides, the CDR3 is TGTGCCAGCAGCTTGTGGGGCGGGAGTCCTACGAGTCCCTACTTC.

The chain employs TRBV6-6 and TRBJ2-7, with 9 bases fitting TRBD2. The CDR3 extends over 15 amino acids. Germline assignment: CDR1 MNHNY and CDR2 SVGAGI (reference sequence). V trimming: 0 bases; J trimming: 3 bases; junction bases outside the gene matches: 3. For the CDR3, the DNA is TGTGCCAGCAGTTACTCGGCTAGCGGGATCTACGAGCAGTACTTC. This gives the protein CASSYSASGIYEQYF.

The chain joins TRBV14 to TRBJ1-1; 8 bases are a match to TRBD1. Germline CDR1 is SGHDN and CDR2 is FVKESK. The trim removed 4 bases at V and 7 bases at J, leaving 14 bases unmatched. The CDR3 sequence is 16 residues long. The CDR3 is CASSRGGRGLQREAFF. In DNA, the CDR3 is TGTGCCAGCAGCCGCGGGGGCAGGGGGCTTCAGCGTGAAGCTTTCTTT.

The V gene is TRBV10-2, the J gene TRBJ2-2, with 8 bases matching TRBD2. The CDR3 is made up of 18 amino acids. Germline CDR1 WSHSY, CDR2 SAAADI. After removal of 7 bases from V and 4 bases from J, the junction contained 17 bases not matched to a gene. As DNA, the CDR3 is TGCGCCAGCATCCCTGACTGGGCGGGAGGTTCGGTCACCGGGGAGCTGTTTTTT. This sequence encodes CASIPDWAGGSVTGELFF.

The CDR3 loop is CASSIDVAYEQYF. CDR3 coding DNA: TGCGCCAGCAGCATAGATGTGGCCTACGAGCAGTACTTC. V is TRBV10-2 and J is TRBJ2-7; no reliable D call. With 6 bases removed from V and 2 bases from J, the gap between germline ends came to 11 bases. This CDR3 comprises 13 residues. The germline V gene encodes CDR1 WSHSY and CDR2 SAAADI.